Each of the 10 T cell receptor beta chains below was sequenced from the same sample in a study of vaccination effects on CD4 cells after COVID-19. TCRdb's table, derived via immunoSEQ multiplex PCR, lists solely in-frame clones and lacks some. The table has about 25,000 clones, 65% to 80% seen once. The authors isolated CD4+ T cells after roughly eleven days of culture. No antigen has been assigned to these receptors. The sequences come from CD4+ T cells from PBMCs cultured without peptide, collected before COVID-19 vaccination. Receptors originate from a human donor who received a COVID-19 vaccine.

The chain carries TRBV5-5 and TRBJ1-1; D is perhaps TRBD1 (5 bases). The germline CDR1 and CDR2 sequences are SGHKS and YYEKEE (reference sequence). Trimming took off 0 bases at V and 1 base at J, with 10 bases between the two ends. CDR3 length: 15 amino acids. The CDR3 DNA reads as TGTGCCAGCAGCTTGGGGGGGTTGGGGAACACTGAAGCTTTCTTT. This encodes CASSLGGLGNTEAFF.

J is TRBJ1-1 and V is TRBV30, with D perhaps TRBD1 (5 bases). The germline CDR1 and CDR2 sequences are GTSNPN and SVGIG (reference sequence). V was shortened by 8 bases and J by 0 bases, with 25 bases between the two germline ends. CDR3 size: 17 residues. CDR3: CAVGWRGGGTMNTEAFF. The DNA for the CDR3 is TGTGCCGTAGGCTGGAGGGGTGGAGGGACCATGAACACTGAAGCTTTCTTT.

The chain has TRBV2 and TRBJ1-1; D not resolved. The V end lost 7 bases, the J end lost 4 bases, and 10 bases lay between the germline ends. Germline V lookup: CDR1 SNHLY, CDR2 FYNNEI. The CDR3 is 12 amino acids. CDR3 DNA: TGTGCCAGCACGCGGGAGGGCACTGAAGCTTTCTTT. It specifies CASTREGTEAFF.

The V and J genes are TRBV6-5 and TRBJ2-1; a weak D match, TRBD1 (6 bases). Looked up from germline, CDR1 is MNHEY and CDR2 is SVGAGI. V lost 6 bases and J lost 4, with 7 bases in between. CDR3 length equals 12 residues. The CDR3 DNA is TGTGCCAGCAGCACAGGGTACAATGAGCAGTTCTTC. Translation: CASSTGYNEQFF.

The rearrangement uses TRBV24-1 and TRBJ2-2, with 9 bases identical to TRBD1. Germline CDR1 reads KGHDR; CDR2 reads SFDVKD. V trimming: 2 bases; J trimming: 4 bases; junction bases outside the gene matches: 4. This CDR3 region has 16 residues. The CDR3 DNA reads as TGTGCCACCAGTGATTCGGGACAGGGTGTCACCGGGGAGCTGTTTTTT. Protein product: CATSDSGQGVTGELFF.

This CDR3 is CASSSVVSGDTDTQYF. CDR3 in DNA: TGTGCCAGCAGTTCGGTGGTGAGCGGGGACACAGATACGCAGTATTTT. The chain joins TRBV27 to TRBJ2-3, with 7 bases that match TRBD2. This CDR3 is 16 amino acids long. The ends lost 4 bases at V and 2 bases at J; junction bases unmatched: 9. Germline V gene lookup returns CDR1 MNHEY and CDR2 SMNVEV (reference sequence).

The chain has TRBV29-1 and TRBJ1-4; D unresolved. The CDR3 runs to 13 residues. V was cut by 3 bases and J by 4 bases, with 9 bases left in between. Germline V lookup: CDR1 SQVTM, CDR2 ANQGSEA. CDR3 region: CSVEAGSNEKLFF. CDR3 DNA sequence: TGCAGCGTTGAGGCGGGAAGTAATGAAAAACTGTTTTTT.

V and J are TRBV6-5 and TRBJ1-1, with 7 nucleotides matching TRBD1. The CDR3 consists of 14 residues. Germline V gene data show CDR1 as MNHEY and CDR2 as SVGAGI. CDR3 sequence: CATGDTNRNTEAFF. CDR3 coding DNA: TGTGCTACAGGGGACACCAACAGGAACACTGAAGCTTTCTTT.

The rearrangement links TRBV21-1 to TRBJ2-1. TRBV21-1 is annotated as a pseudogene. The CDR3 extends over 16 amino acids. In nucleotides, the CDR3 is TGTGCCAGCACCGAAAGGTGGGACCAACTCTACAATGAGCAGTTCTTC. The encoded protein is CASTERWDQLYNEQFF.

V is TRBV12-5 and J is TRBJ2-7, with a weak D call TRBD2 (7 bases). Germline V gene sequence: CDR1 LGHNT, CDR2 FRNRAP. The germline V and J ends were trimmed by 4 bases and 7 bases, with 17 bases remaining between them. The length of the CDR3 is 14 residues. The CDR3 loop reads CASGWGGPGGEQYF. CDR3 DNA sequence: TGTGCTAGTGGTTGGGGGGGGCCTGGAGGGGAGCAGTACTTC. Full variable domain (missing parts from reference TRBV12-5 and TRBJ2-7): DARVTQTPRHKVTEMGQEVTMRCQPILGHNTVFWYRQTMMQGLELLAYFRNRAPLDDSGMPKDRFSAEMPDATLATLKIQPSEPRDSAVYFCASGWGGPGGEQYFGPGTRLTVT.